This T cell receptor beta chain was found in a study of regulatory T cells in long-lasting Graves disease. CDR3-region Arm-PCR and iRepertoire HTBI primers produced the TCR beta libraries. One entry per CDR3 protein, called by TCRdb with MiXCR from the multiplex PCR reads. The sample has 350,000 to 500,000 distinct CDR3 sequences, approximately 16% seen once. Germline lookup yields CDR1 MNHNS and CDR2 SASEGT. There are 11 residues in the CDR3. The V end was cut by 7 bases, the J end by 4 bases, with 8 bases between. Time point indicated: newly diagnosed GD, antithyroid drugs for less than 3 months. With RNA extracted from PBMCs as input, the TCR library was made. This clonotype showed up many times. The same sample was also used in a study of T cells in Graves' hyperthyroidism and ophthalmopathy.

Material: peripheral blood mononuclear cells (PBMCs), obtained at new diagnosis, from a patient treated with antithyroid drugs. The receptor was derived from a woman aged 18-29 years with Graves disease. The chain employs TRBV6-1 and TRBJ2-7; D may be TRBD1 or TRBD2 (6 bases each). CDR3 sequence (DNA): TGTGCCAGCACGGGGGCGTACGAGCAGTACTTC. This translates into CASTGAYEQYF.